The present entry profiles one T cell receptor beta chain with its context. The sample comes from a study of cytomegalovirus exposure and HLA in healthy donors. Germline loops: CDR1 WSHSY, CDR2 SAAADI. The CDR3 covers 17 residues. V lost 0 bases to trimming and J lost 2 bases; unmatched junction nucleotides: 8. This PCR relied on a set of 60 Vbeta primers and 13 Jbeta primers. Clones were sequenced by immunoSEQ multiplex PCR, and TCRdb holds only the in-frame ones, with some missing. The sample carries 180,000 or so clones, 80% recorded once. The J gene is TRBJ1-2, the V gene TRBV10-2; 8 nucleotides align to TRBD1. Material for sequencing was PBMCs. This receptor was identified in a woman in her 50s in good health and CMV-seropositive. The CDR3 loop reads CASSESSGGLANYGYTF. The CDR3 region has the DNA TGCGCCAGCAGTGAGTCCTCAGGGGGCTTAGCAAACTATGGCTACACCTTC.